The present TCR beta chain was sequenced within a study of cytomegalovirus exposure and HLA in healthy donors. Broader study findings: Previous analysis showed most TCR beta V segments were productive about 87% or about 30% of the time.

Healthy individuals who donated bone marrow served as the donors. Germline CDR1 and CDR2: SGHNT and YYREEE (reference sequence). V lost 1 base and J lost 3; bases outside the gene matches: 3. CDR3 length: 15 residues. Details on this clone: Antigen unknown.

The PCR was carried out with 60 Vbeta primers and 13 Jbeta primers. The assay was immunoSEQ multiplex PCR, and TCRdb's table has in-frame clones only and misses some. The sample has 150,000 to 200,000 clones; 70% are singletons. V is TRBV5-4 and J is TRBJ2-1, with TRBD2 matching 8 bases. This clonotype was sampled from a man aged 18 to 29 in good health and CMV-seropositive. The sample was PBMCs. DNA of the CDR3: TGTGCCAGCAGCTTGACAAGCGGGAGCTACAATGAGCAGTTCTTC. It yields the protein CASSLTSGSYNEQFF.